The rows below give T cell receptor beta chains drawn from one sample of a study of post-analysis software for immune sequencing data. TCRdb independently ran MiXCR on the PCR reads; one entry per CDR3 protein. The sample shows roughly 870,000 distinct CDR3 sequences, around 53% of them seen only once. Sequences were obtained from blood. These TCRs come from a girl aged 5 to 17 with multiple sclerosis. The CDR3 runs from the conserved cysteine through the conserved F or W. A D gene is named only where the DNA matches it firmly. Size is omitted from some rows. Given values are once, few, many or a class for expanded clones.

D: NA; V: TRBV29-1; J: TRBJ2-7; size: few; DNA: TGCAGCGTTGAAGTACCCTCCTACGAGCAGTACTTC; CDR3: CSVEVPSYEQYF
D: TRBD1; V: TRBV20-1; J: TRBJ2-7; size: NA; DNA: TGCAGTGCCCGGACAGGGGGGAACGAGCAGTACTTC; CDR3: CSARTGGNEQYF
D: NA; V: TRBV2; J: TRBJ2-6; size: NA; DNA: TGTGCCAGCAAAACAGGGCCCAGCTCTGGGGCCAACGTCCTGACTTTC; CDR3: CASKTGPSSGANVLTF
D: TRBD1; V: TRBV4-1; J: TRBJ2-5; size: NA; DNA: TGCGCCAGCAGCCTACGGACAGGAGACCTACAAGAGACCCAGTACTTC; CDR3: CASSLRTGDLQETQYF
D: TRBD2; V: TRBV6-1; J: TRBJ2-1; size: NA; DNA: TGTGCCAGCAGTGGGCACTCGGGACTAGTGGGGTACAATGAGCAGTTCTTC; CDR3: CASSGHSGLVGYNEQFF
D: NA; V: TRBV12-3/TRBV12-4; J: TRBJ2-7; size: NA; DNA: TGTGCCAGCAGCTCGGCTCAGCCCTACGAGCAGTACTTC; CDR3: CASSSAQPYEQYF
D: NA; V: TRBV20-1; J: TRBJ2-2; size: few; DNA: TGCAGTGCTAGAGAAATTAGCAACGGGGAGCTGTTTTTT; CDR3: CSAREISNGELFF
D: NA; V: TRBV24-1; J: TRBJ2-5; size: few; DNA: TGTGCCACCACACCGATCCGGGGTGGTACAGCGGGAGAGACCCAGTACTTC; CDR3: CATTPIRGGTAGETQYF
D: NA; V: TRBV5-1; J: TRBJ2-3; size: NA; DNA: TGCGCCAGCAGCTTCGGCGGGACTACAGATACGCAGTATTTT; CDR3: CASSFGGTTDTQYF
D: NA; V: TRBV10-3; J: TRBJ2-7; size: NA; DNA: TGTGCCATCAGTGAGGGGTTAGATCACGAGCAGTACTTC; CDR3: CAISEGLDHEQYF
D: TRBD2; V: TRBV5-4; J: TRBJ2-3; size: NA; DNA: TGTGCCAGCAGCTTGGCGGGGGGAATGCGCGGGGGGAAGGATACGCAGTATTTT; CDR3: CASSLAGGMRGGKDTQYF
D: TRBD2; V: TRBV7-9; J: TRBJ2-5; size: NA; DNA: TGTGCCAGCAGCTTAGCCGGTCGGGAGGGACAAGAGACCCAGTACTTC; CDR3: CASSLAGREGQETQYF
D: TRBD1; V: TRBV29-1; J: TRBJ1-2; size: NA; DNA: TGCAGCGTTGACGCCCTGGACAGGGGCTATGGCTACACCTTC; CDR3: CSVDALDRGYGYTF
D: NA; V: TRBV7-2; J: TRBJ1-2; size: NA; DNA: TGTGCCAGGGGACTCAACAACCCCCACACCTTC; CDR3: CARGLNNPHTF
D: NA; V: TRBV7-3; J: TRBJ2-3; size: few; DNA: TGTGCCAGCAGCATCTCCGGGGAAGCAAAGTTAACGCAGTATTTT; CDR3: CASSISGEAKLTQYF